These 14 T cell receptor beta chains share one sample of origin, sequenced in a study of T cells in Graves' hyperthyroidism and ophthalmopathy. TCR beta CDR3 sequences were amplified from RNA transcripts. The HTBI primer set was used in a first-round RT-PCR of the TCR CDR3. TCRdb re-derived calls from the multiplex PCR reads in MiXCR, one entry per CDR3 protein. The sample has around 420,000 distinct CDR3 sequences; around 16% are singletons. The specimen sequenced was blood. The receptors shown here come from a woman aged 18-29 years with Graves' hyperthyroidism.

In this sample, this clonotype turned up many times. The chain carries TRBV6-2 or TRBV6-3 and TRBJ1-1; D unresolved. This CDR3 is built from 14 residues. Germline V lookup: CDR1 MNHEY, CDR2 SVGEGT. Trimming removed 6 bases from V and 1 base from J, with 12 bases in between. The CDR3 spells CASSHAVGNTEAFF. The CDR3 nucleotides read TGTGCCAGCAGCCACGCGGTAGGGAACACTGAAGCTTTCTTT.

This chain's CDR3 is CASSQDLSETQYF. CDR3 DNA: TGCGCCAGCAGCCAAGACCTATCAGAGACCCAGTACTTC. The chain combines TRBV4-3 with TRBJ2-5; D remains unclear. The germline V gene encodes CDR1 LGHNA and CDR2 YSLEER. CDR3 size: 13 residues. V dropped 0 bases and J dropped 4 bases, with 6 bases sitting between them.

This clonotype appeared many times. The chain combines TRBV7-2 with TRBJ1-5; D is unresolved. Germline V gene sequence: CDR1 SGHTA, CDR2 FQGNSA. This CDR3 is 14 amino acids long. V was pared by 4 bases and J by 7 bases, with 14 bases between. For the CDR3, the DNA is TGTGCCAGCAGCTCCCAGTTTGAGGGACAGCCCCAGCATTTT. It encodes CASSSQFEGQPQHF.

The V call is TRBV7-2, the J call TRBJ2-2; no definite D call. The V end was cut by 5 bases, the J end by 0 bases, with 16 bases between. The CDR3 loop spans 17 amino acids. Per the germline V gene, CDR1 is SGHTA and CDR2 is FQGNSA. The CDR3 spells CASSPFFSRTNTGELFF. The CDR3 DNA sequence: TGTGCCAGCAGCCCTTTCTTCAGTAGAACGAACACCGGGGAGCTGTTTTTT.

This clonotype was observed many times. The CDR3 is CASSLALGGVTDTQYF. The DNA for the CDR3 is TGTGCCAGCAGCTTAGCGCTGGGGGGGGTCACAGATACGCAGTATTTT. This rearrangement joins TRBV7-9 to TRBJ2-3; 7 nucleotides line up with TRBD2. Germline V gene sequence: CDR1 SEHNR, CDR2 FQNEAQ (reference sequence). CDR3 length: 16 residues. Trimming at V came to 0 bases and at J to 2 bases, leaving 5 bases not matched to a gene.

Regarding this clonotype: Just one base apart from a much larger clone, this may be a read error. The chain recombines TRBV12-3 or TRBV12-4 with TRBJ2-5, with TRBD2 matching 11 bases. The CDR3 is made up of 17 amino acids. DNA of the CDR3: TGTGCCAGCGGTTTATTTTTAGCGGGAGGGCCCCGAGAGACCCAGTACTTC. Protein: CASGLFLAGGPRETQYF.

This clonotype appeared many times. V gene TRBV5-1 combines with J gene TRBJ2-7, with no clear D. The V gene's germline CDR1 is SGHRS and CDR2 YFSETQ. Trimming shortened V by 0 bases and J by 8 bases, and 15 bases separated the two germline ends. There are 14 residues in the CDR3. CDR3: CASSLDDQGSKQYF. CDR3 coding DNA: TGCGCCAGCAGCTTGGACGACCAAGGCTCCAAGCAGTACTTC.

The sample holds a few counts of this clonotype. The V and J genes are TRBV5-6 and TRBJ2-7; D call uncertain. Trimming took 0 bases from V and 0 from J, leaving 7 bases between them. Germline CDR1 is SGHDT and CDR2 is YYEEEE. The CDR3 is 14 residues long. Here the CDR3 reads CASSLALNSYEQYF. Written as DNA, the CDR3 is TGTGCCAGCAGCTTGGCCTTGAACTCCTACGAGCAGTACTTC.

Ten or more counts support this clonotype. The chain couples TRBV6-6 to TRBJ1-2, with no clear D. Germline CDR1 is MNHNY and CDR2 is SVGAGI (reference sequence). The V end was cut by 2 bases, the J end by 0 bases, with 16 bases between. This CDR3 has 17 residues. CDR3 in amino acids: CASSYGGRAGTNYGYTF. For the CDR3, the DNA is TGTGCCAGCAGTTACGGAGGAAGGGCAGGAACTAACTATGGCTACACCTTC.

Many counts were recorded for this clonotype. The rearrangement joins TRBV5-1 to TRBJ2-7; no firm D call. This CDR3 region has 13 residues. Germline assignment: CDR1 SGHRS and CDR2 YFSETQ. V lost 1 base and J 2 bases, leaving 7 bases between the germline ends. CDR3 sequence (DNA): TGCGCCAGCAGCTTGTACGGAGCCTACGAGCAGTACTTC. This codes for CASSLYGAYEQYF.

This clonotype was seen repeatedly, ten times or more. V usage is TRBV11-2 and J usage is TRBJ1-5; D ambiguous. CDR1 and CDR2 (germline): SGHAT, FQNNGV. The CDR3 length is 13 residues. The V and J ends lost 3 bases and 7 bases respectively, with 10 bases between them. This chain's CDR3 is CASSFSDGQPQHF. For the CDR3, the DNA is TGTGCCAGCAGCTTTTCCGATGGGCAGCCCCAGCATTTT. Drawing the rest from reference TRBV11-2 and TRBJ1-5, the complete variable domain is EAGVAQSPRYKIIEKRQSVAFWCNPISGHATLYWYQQILGQGPKLLIQFQNNGVVDDSQLPKDRFSAERLKGVDSTLKIQPAKLEDSAVYLCASSFSDGQPQHFGDGTRLSIL.

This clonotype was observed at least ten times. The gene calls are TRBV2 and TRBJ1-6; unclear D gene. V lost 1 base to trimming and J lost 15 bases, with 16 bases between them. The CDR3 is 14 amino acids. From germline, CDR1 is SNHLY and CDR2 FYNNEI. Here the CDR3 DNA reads TGTGCCAGCAGTGAAGTGCCAGGTCTCGGCGGCCTCCACTTT. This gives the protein CASSEVPGLGGLHF.

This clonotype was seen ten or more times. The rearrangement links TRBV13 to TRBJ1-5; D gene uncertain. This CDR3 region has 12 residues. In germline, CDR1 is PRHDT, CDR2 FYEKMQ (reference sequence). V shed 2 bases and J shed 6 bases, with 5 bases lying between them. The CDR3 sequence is CASSLYGQPQHF. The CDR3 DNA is TGTGCCAGCAGCTTATATGGTCAGCCCCAGCATTTT.

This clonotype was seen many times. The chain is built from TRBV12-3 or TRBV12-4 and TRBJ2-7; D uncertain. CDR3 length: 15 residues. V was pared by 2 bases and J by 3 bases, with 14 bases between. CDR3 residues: CASSLKWGSDYEQYF. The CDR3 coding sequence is TGTGCCAGCAGTTTAAAGTGGGGATCCGACTACGAGCAGTACTTC.